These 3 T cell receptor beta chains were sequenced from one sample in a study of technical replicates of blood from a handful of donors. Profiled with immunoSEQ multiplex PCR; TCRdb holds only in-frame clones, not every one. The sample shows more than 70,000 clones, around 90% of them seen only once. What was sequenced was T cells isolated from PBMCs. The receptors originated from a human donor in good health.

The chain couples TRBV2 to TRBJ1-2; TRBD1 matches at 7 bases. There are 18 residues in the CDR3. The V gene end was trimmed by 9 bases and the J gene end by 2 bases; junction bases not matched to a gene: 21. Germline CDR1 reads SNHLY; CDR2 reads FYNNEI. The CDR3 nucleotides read TGTGCCAGGTCGGCTTATAGACAGGGCCCCTTGAAGAACTATGGCTACACCTTC. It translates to CARSAYRQGPLKNYGYTF. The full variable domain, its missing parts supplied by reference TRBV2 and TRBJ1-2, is EPEVTQTPSHQVTQMGQEVILRCVPISNHLYFYWYRQILGQKVEFLVSFYNNEISEKSEIFDDQFSVERPDGSNFTLKIRSTKLEDSAMYFCARSAYRQGPLKNYGYTFGSGTRLTVV.

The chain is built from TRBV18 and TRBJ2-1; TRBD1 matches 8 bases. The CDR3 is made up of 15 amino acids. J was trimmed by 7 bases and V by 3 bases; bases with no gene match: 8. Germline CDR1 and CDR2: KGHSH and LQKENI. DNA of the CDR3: TGTGCCAGCTCACCCAAGGACAGGGTTGGTAATGAGCAGTTCTTC. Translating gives CASSPKDRVGNEQFF.

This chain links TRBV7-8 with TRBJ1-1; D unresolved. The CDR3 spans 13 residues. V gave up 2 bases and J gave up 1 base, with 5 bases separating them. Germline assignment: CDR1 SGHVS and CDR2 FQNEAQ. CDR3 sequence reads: CASSLRGNTEAFF. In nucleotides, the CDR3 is TGTGCCAGCAGCTTACGGGGGAACACTGAAGCTTTCTTT.